This T cell receptor (beta chain) was captured by sequencing in a study of control samples from healthy donors and cancer patients. This clone showed up just once. Assay used: immunoSEQ multiplex PCR; TCRdb lists only in-frame clones, some missing. This table has about 51,000 clones, approximately 91% appearing once. This receptor was identified in a man over 45 with head and neck cancer. The sequenced material came from PBMCs.

DNA of the CDR3: TGCGCCAGCAGCCAAGTTTGGTTGGCACAGAGCTCCTACGAGCAGTACTTC. This codes for CASSQVWLAQSSYEQYF. J is TRBJ2-7 and V is TRBV4-1; no clear D. CDR1 MGHRA and CDR2 YSYEKL come from the germline V gene. V was trimmed by 1 base and J by 0 bases, leaving 16 bases between them. CDR3 length: 17 residues.